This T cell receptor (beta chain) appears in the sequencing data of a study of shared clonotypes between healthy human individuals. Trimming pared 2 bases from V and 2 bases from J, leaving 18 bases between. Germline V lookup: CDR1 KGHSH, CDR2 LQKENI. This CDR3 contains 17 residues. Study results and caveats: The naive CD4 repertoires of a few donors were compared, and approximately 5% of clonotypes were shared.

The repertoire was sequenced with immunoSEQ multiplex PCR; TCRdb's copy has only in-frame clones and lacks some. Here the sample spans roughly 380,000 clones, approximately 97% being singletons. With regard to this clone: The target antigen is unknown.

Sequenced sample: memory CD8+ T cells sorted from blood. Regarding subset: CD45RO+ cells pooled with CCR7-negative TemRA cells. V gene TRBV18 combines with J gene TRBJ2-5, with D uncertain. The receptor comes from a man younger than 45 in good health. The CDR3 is CASSPIRPTYLQETQYF. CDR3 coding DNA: TGTGCCAGCTCACCAATTCGACCAACCTATTTACAAGAGACCCAGTACTTC.